This T cell receptor (beta chain) was documented in a study of T cells in Graves' hyperthyroidism and ophthalmopathy. Study-wide context: Peripheral blood draws took place at initial diagnosis, ahead of any treatment. General study findings and limits: For ophthalmopathy, model prediction preceded onset by a median approximately 6 months.

RNA transcripts gave rise to amplified TCR beta CDR3 regions. The primer set for the first-round RT-PCR of the TCR CDR3 was HTBI. TCRdb called the multiplex PCR reads again in MiXCR, with one record for every CDR3 protein. Counted here are approximately 260,000 distinct CDR3 sequences, 13% to 15% occurring once; the ten biggest clones make up over 25%. This clonotype has ten or more counts. Its cognate antigen is unknown. Those patients with uncontrolled infection, other autoimmune disease, pregnancy or lactation were excluded. Clinical symptoms, serum thyroxine and TRAb, thyroid ultrasound and orbital computed tomography were used for the diagnoses. The CDR3 runs to 14 residues. Trimming left V 1 base short and J 4 bases short, with 10 bases between. Germline assignment: CDR1 LGHDT and CDR2 YNNKEL (reference sequence).

Specimen: blood. This receptor was taken from a woman aged 45 to 65 with Graves' hyperthyroidism that later progressed to Graves' ophthalmopathy. The chain is built from TRBV3-1 and TRBJ2-5; D gene uncertain. CDR3 nucleotide sequence: TGTGCCAGCAGCCAAGTCCCGACCACAGAGACCCAGTACTTC. It specifies CASSQVPTTETQYF.